The rows below give T cell receptor beta chains drawn from one sample of a study of T cell changes during pregnancy in multiple sclerosis. Profiled with immunoSEQ multiplex PCR; TCRdb holds only in-frame clones, not every one. Counted here are approximately 40,000 clones, about 91% occurring once; the ten biggest clones make up about 12%. The sequencing here drew on CD8+ T cells from peripheral blood mononuclear cells, taken after pregnancy. These receptors all stem from a female donor with multiple sclerosis, enrolled in a pregnancy study. Each CDR3 is given with its conserved first and last residue. D genes are given only for firm matches. Not every row has a clone size; where given, it reads once, few, many or a size class.

TRBV5-6	-	TRBJ2-7	-	TGTGCCAGCAGCTTGGGGAGACAGGCCATCGACGAGCAGTACTTC	CASSLGRQAIDEQYF
TRBV9	TRBD2	TRBJ2-3	-	TGTGCCAGCAGCGCCACTAGCGGGAGGGTCACAGATACGCAGTATTTT	CASSATSGRVTDTQYF
TRBV2	TRBD1	TRBJ1-2	-	TGTGCCAGCAGCGACAGGGGGCTGGGCGGCTACACCTTC	CASSDRGLGGYTF
TRBV7-9	-	TRBJ2-7	-	TGTGCCAGCAGCTTAGGAGGCCGCTCCTACGAGCAGTACTTC	CASSLGGRSYEQYF
TRBV28	-	TRBJ2-7	-	TGTGCCAGCAGTTTCCCCAACTACGAGCAGTACTTC	CASSFPNYEQYF
TRBV7-2	-	TRBJ1-1	-	TGTGCCAGCAGCCCCACGGTCAGGACTCTCACTGAAGCTTTCTTT	CASSPTVRTLTEAFF
TRBV13	TRBD1	TRBJ2-1	-	TGTGCCAGCAGCTCACAGGGGACGCAGTTCTTC	CASSSQGTQFF
TRBV14	-	TRBJ2-3	-	TGTGCCAGCAGCCAAGATCGACGGCTGAGGGAGTATTTT	CASSQDRRLREYF
TRBV27	-	TRBJ2-3	-	TGTGCCAGCAGCTTCCTGCCTGAGTTGGATACGCAGTATTTT	CASSFLPELDTQYF
TRBV7-3	TRBD2	TRBJ2-5	-	TGTGCCAGCAGCCCCCAAGGACTAGCGGGAGAGAGCCAAGAGACCCAGTACTTC	CASSPQGLAGESQETQYF
TRBV9	-	TRBJ2-5	once	TGTGCCAGCAGTTTCATCGGGGGTGTCCAAGAGACCCAGTACTTC	CASSFIGGVQETQYF
TRBV27	-	TRBJ2-2	-	TGTGCCAGCAGCTTCTCCGGGGCCGGGGAGCTGTTTTTT	CASSFSGAGELFF
TRBV5-1	-	TRBJ2-1	-	TGCGCCAGCAGTTGGAGGGGGGGGAATGAGCAGTTCTTC	CASSWRGGNEQFF
TRBV6-1	TRBD2	TRBJ2-3	once	TGTGCCAGCAGTGAAGCGCTAGCGGGGGGTGCAGATACGCAGTATTTT	CASSEALAGGADTQYF
TRBV7-6	-	TRBJ1-1	-	TGTGCCAGCAGCTTGGGCAGGGGAGGGACTGAAGCTTTCTTT	CASSLGRGGTEAFF
TRBV7-9	-	TRBJ2-2	-	TGTGCCAGCAGCTTACCTCAGGGGTTCGGGGAGCTGTTTTTT	CASSLPQGFGELFF
TRBV15	-	TRBJ2-1	-	TGTGCCACCAGCAGGGCCGAGGGTAGGACCAATGAGCAGTTCTTC	CATSRAEGRTNEQFF
TRBV7-9	TRBD1	TRBJ1-4	-	TGTGCCAGCAGCTCCCCAGACAGGGGAGAAAGCGAAAAACTGTTTTTT	CASSSPDRGESEKLFF
TRBV27	TRBD1	TRBJ1-1	-	TGTGCCAGCAGCGACGCACAGGGGCCTGGTGAAGCTTTCTTT	CASSDAQGPGEAFF
TRBV27	-	TRBJ1-2	-	TGTGCCAGCAGTTTAACGACAGCAAACTATGGCTACACCTTC	CASSLTTANYGYTF
TRBV4-1	TRBD1	TRBJ1-1	-	TGCGCCAGCAGCCGTCCCGGGACAGGGTTCACTGAAGCTTTCTTT	CASSRPGTGFTEAFF
TRBV5-5	-	TRBJ1-6	medium-sized	TGTGCCAGCAGCCTCGGCACAGGCGGTGGGTCACCCCTCCACTTT	CASSLGTGGGSPLHF
TRBV27	TRBD1	TRBJ1-2	medium-sized	TGTGCCAGCACACCGGGACAGGGGTTCTCTGGCTACACCTTC	CASTPGQGFSGYTF
TRBV9	TRBD2	TRBJ2-1	-	TGTGCCAGCAGCGTTCGGGAGGATGAGCAGTTCTTC	CASSVREDEQFF
TRBV5-5	TRBD1	TRBJ2-2	-	TGTGCCAGCAGCCTGGGACAGACGAACACCGGGGAGCTGTTTTTT	CASSLGQTNTGELFF
TRBV29-1	-	TRBJ2-5	-	TGCAGCGTGGGGTGGGGGGAGCGCCAAGAGACCCAGTACTTC	CSVGWGERQETQYF
TRBV2	-	TRBJ2-1	-	TGTTCTGTCGTTTCCCCCTCCTACAATGAGCAGTTCTTC	CSVVSPSYNEQFF
TRBV7-2	-	TRBJ1-2	-	TGTGCCAGCAGCCCACTCAGGGGTACTGCTGGCTACACCTTC	CASSPLRGTAGYTF
TRBV6-5	TRBD1	TRBJ1-1	-	TGTGCCAGCACCCTCGGGCAGGGGGAAGCTGAAGCTTTCTTT	CASTLGQGEAEAFF
TRBV4-1	TRBD1	TRBJ2-7	-	TGCGCCAGCAGCCTCGCGGGGGACAGGGCGACCTACGAGCAGTACTTC	CASSLAGDRATYEQYF
TRBV7-9	-	TRBJ2-7	once	TGTGCCAGCAGCTTAGGGGCGAACTACGAGCAGTACTTC	CASSLGANYEQYF